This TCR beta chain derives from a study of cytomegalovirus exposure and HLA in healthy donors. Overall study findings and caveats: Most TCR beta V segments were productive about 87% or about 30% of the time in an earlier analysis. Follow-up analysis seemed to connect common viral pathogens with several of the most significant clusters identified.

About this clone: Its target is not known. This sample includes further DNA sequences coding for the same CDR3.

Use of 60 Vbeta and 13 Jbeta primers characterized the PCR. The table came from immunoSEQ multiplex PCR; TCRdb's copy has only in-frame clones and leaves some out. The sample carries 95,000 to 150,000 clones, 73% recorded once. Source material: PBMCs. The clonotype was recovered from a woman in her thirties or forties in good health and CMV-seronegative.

The CDR3 is CASSSQGDQPQHF. For the CDR3, the DNA is TGTGCCAGCAGCTCCCAGGGGGATCAGCCCCAGCATTTT. The chain combines TRBV7-2 with TRBJ1-5; TRBD1 agrees at 7 bases. The trim removed 4 bases at V and 5 bases at J, leaving 2 bases unmatched. Per the germline V gene, CDR1 is SGHTA and CDR2 is FQGNSA. CDR3 length: 13 amino acids.